This is a list of T cell receptor beta chains from one sample in a study of T-cell memory formation after mild COVID-19. TCRdb reprocessed the 5' RACE reads via MiXCR and lists one record per CDR3 protein. Seen here are hundreds of thousands of distinct CDR3 sequences, approximately 21% observed once, and the top ten hold around 7.7%. Sequencing used PBMCs or a T cell subset sorted from them (not recorded which). Receptor source: an adult woman who had mild COVID-19 (a few samples of this study predate the infection). Cell type and time point are not known. Both conserved end residues are part of each CDR3. A D gene is named only where the DNA matches it firmly. Clone size is stated in some rows and not others, as once, few, many or a class when expanded.

d_call: -
j_call: TRBJ1-1
v_call: TRBV7-9
clone_size: few
cdr3_nt: TGTGCCAGCAGCTTAGGGGGCCGTGGGAAGAATAGAAACTCTGAAGCTTTCTTT
cdr3_aa: CASSLGGRGKNRNSEAFF

d_call: -
j_call: TRBJ1-1
v_call: TRBV14
clone_size: -
cdr3_nt: TGTGCCAGCAGCCAAGATAGGTGGGGGACTGAAGCTTTCTTT
cdr3_aa: CASSQDRWGTEAFF

d_call: -
j_call: TRBJ2-3
v_call: TRBV7-2
clone_size: few
cdr3_nt: TGTGCCAGCAGCTCCCCAACTAGGGTCCCAGATACGCAGTATTTT
cdr3_aa: CASSSPTRVPDTQYF

d_call: TRBD1
j_call: TRBJ2-7
v_call: TRBV20-1
clone_size: few
cdr3_nt: TGCAGTGCTGGACAGGGGGGAAGCTCCTACGAGCAGTACTTC
cdr3_aa: CSAGQGGSSYEQYF

d_call: TRBD1
j_call: TRBJ1-2
v_call: TRBV9
clone_size: -
cdr3_nt: TGTGCCAGCAGCGCAGGGGGGGGCGCGGGCTATGGCTACACCTTC
cdr3_aa: CASSAGGGAGYGYTF

d_call: TRBD1
j_call: TRBJ1-1
v_call: TRBV5-1
clone_size: once
cdr3_nt: TGCGCCAGCAGCATAGGACAGGGGATGACTGAAGCTTTCTTT
cdr3_aa: CASSIGQGMTEAFF

d_call: -
j_call: TRBJ2-3
v_call: TRBV9
clone_size: -
cdr3_nt: TGTGCCAGCAGCCCCTCCGGACAGCTCCTCACAGATACGCAGTATTTT
cdr3_aa: CASSPSGQLLTDTQYF

d_call: -
j_call: TRBJ2-5
v_call: TRBV5-1
clone_size: -
cdr3_nt: TGCGCCAGCGGCCCCGGGACCTACCAAGAGACCCAGTACTTC
cdr3_aa: CASGPGTYQETQYF

d_call: TRBD1
j_call: TRBJ2-7
v_call: TRBV5-5
clone_size: -
cdr3_nt: TGTGCCAGCAGCTTGGCGACAGGGGCTCACTACGAGCAGTACTTC
cdr3_aa: CASSLATGAHYEQYF

d_call: -
j_call: TRBJ2-3
v_call: TRBV6-5
clone_size: -
cdr3_nt: TGTGCCAGCAGTTACTCGCCCGCCGGCACAGATACGCAGTATTTT
cdr3_aa: CASSYSPAGTDTQYF

d_call: TRBD2
j_call: TRBJ2-3
v_call: TRBV9
clone_size: -
cdr3_nt: TGTGCCAGCCAGCGGGGGGGCTATGATACGCAGTATTTT
cdr3_aa: CASQRGGYDTQYF

d_call: TRBD2
j_call: TRBJ2-1
v_call: TRBV15
clone_size: few
cdr3_nt: TGTGCCACCAGCAGAGGGGGACTAGTGGCGCAGTTCTTC
cdr3_aa: CATSRGGLVAQFF

d_call: TRBD1
j_call: TRBJ1-2
v_call: TRBV10-3
clone_size: -
cdr3_nt: TGTGCCATCAGCCGGACAGGGGGCGCATCGGAAGGCTACACCTTC
cdr3_aa: CAISRTGGASEGYTF

d_call: TRBD1
j_call: TRBJ1-6
v_call: TRBV18
clone_size: few
cdr3_nt: TGTGCCAGCTCACCCCGGGACAGGACCAATTCACCCCTCCACTTT
cdr3_aa: CASSPRDRTNSPLHF

d_call: -
j_call: TRBJ2-7
v_call: TRBV6-2/TRBV6-3
clone_size: -
cdr3_nt: TGTGCCAGCAGGACAGGTCGCTACGAGCAGTACTTC
cdr3_aa: CASRTGRYEQYF

d_call: -
j_call: TRBJ2-1
v_call: TRBV7-2
clone_size: few
cdr3_nt: TGTGCCAGCAGCTCTCGACGGGGGGCCTCCTACAATGAGCAGTTCTTC
cdr3_aa: CASSSRRGASYNEQFF

d_call: -
j_call: TRBJ1-1
v_call: TRBV29-1
clone_size: -
cdr3_nt: TGCAGCGTGGAGGATCCCTCTTCGGGGACTGAAGCTTTCTTT
cdr3_aa: CSVEDPSSGTEAFF

d_call: TRBD2
j_call: TRBJ2-1
v_call: TRBV7-3
clone_size: -
cdr3_nt: TGTGCCAGCAGCTCCGGACTAGGGAAGAATGAGCAGTTCTTC
cdr3_aa: CASSSGLGKNEQFF

d_call: -
j_call: TRBJ2-4
v_call: TRBV5-1
clone_size: few
cdr3_nt: TGCGCCAGCAGCTCGACTAGCAAAAACATTCAGTACTTC
cdr3_aa: CASSSTSKNIQYF

d_call: TRBD1
j_call: TRBJ2-1
v_call: TRBV7-9
clone_size: -
cdr3_nt: TGTGCCAGCAGCGCCCGGACAGGGGTCTACAATGAGCAGTTCTTC
cdr3_aa: CASSARTGVYNEQFF

d_call: -
j_call: TRBJ2-6
v_call: TRBV4-3
clone_size: few
cdr3_nt: TGCGCCAGCAGCCAAGAGACGGACGGTTCTGGGGCCAACGTCCTGACTTTC
cdr3_aa: CASSQETDGSGANVLTF

d_call: -
j_call: TRBJ2-1
v_call: TRBV28
clone_size: few
cdr3_nt: TGTGCCAGCAGCCGATATTACAATGAGCAGTTCTTC
cdr3_aa: CASSRYYNEQFF

d_call: -
j_call: TRBJ2-7
v_call: TRBV4-1
clone_size: -
cdr3_nt: TGCGCCAGCAGCCTGGACTACCACGAGCAGTACTTC
cdr3_aa: CASSLDYHEQYF

d_call: TRBD1
j_call: TRBJ1-1
v_call: TRBV12-3/TRBV12-4
clone_size: few
cdr3_nt: TGTGCCAGCAGTCCACGGGACAGGAGGAACACTGAAGCTTTCTTT
cdr3_aa: CASSPRDRRNTEAFF

d_call: TRBD1
j_call: TRBJ1-2
v_call: TRBV13
clone_size: -
cdr3_nt: TGTGCCAGCAGCCTCCGAAGCGGACAGGTCTATGGCTACACCTTC
cdr3_aa: CASSLRSGQVYGYTF

d_call: -
j_call: TRBJ1-5
v_call: TRBV6-5
clone_size: -
cdr3_nt: TGTGCCAGCAGTTACTCGCGGGATCGGCCCCAGCATTTT
cdr3_aa: CASSYSRDRPQHF

d_call: TRBD1
j_call: TRBJ1-2
v_call: TRBV25-1
clone_size: -
cdr3_nt: TGTGCCAGTGCGGGACAGGGTTACGGCTACACCTTC
cdr3_aa: CASAGQGYGYTF

d_call: TRBD2
j_call: TRBJ2-1
v_call: TRBV12-3/TRBV12-4
clone_size: many
cdr3_nt: TGTGCCAGCTTTCCTGGTCGGAGGGGGCTAGCGGGAGGGAGGAATGAGCAGTTCTTC
cdr3_aa: CASFPGRRGLAGGRNEQFF

d_call: -
j_call: TRBJ2-2
v_call: TRBV4-1
clone_size: few
cdr3_nt: TGCGCCAGCACCCGGAGCTCCTCGAACACCGGGGAGCTGTTTTTT
cdr3_aa: CASTRSSSNTGELFF

d_call: TRBD2
j_call: TRBJ2-7
v_call: TRBV2
clone_size: few
cdr3_nt: TGTGCCAGCAGTGAACTAGCGGGGGGAAACTACGAGCAGTACTTC
cdr3_aa: CASSELAGGNYEQYF

d_call: -
j_call: TRBJ2-7
v_call: TRBV12-3/TRBV12-4
clone_size: few
cdr3_nt: TGTGCCAGCAGCCCGGGGCCCCGCTCCTACGAGCAGTACTTC
cdr3_aa: CASSPGPRSYEQYF

d_call: -
j_call: TRBJ2-3
v_call: TRBV6-5
clone_size: -
cdr3_nt: TGTGCCAGCATGCGGGACAGCGCAGATACGCAGTATTTT
cdr3_aa: CASMRDSADTQYF

d_call: -
j_call: TRBJ1-6
v_call: TRBV7-9
clone_size: -
cdr3_nt: TGTGCCAGCAGCCCAATTGGTTTTTTGGTCGGTTCACCCCTCCACTTT
cdr3_aa: CASSPIGFLVGSPLHF

d_call: TRBD2
j_call: TRBJ2-7
v_call: TRBV18
clone_size: -
cdr3_nt: TGTGCCAGCTCGGGACTAGCGGATTACGAGCAGTACTTC
cdr3_aa: CASSGLADYEQYF

d_call: -
j_call: TRBJ1-1
v_call: TRBV5-1
clone_size: -
cdr3_nt: TGCGCCAGCAGCCCTCGTGCCCAGGCAACTGAAGCTTTCTTT
cdr3_aa: CASSPRAQATEAFF

d_call: -
j_call: TRBJ2-7
v_call: TRBV29-1
clone_size: -
cdr3_nt: TGCAGCGCCGGTTGGGGGGGGCCCGAGCAGTACTTC
cdr3_aa: CSAGWGGPEQYF

d_call: TRBD1
j_call: TRBJ1-4
v_call: TRBV29-1
clone_size: few
cdr3_nt: TGCAGCGTTTCGGGGAAATGGAGGGGGCCCGCAACTAATGAAAAACTGTTTTTT
cdr3_aa: CSVSGKWRGPATNEKLFF

d_call: -
j_call: TRBJ2-3
v_call: TRBV2
clone_size: few
cdr3_nt: TGTGCCAGCATGGTTACTAGCACAGATACGCAGTATTTT
cdr3_aa: CASMVTSTDTQYF

d_call: TRBD2
j_call: TRBJ2-5
v_call: TRBV5-1
clone_size: many
cdr3_nt: TGCGCCAGCAGCTTGGGAAGGACTAGCGGACGTCAAGAGACCCAGTACTTC
cdr3_aa: CASSLGRTSGRQETQYF

d_call: TRBD2
j_call: TRBJ2-5
v_call: TRBV20-1
clone_size: few
cdr3_nt: TGCAGTGCATGGCTAGCGGGAGTCGGGGAGACCCAGTACTTC
cdr3_aa: CSAWLAGVGETQYF

d_call: TRBD1
j_call: TRBJ1-1
v_call: TRBV5-5
clone_size: few
cdr3_nt: TGTGCCAGCAGCTTGACCTGGGACAGGGGTTTCACTGAAGCTTTCTTT
cdr3_aa: CASSLTWDRGFTEAFF

d_call: TRBD1
j_call: TRBJ2-1
v_call: TRBV12-3/TRBV12-4
clone_size: -
cdr3_nt: TGTGCCAGCAGAAGGGGGACAGGGGGCCACAATGAGCAGTTCTTC
cdr3_aa: CASRRGTGGHNEQFF

d_call: TRBD2
j_call: TRBJ2-2
v_call: TRBV20-1
clone_size: few
cdr3_nt: TGCAGTGCTAGACCTCCCCTAGCGGGGCTCACCGGGGAGCTGTTTTTT
cdr3_aa: CSARPPLAGLTGELFF

d_call: TRBD1
j_call: TRBJ1-1
v_call: TRBV5-6
clone_size: -
cdr3_nt: TGTGCCAGCAGCTTGGGCCCCCCCGGGACAGGGGGATGGAACACTGAAGCTTTCTTT
cdr3_aa: CASSLGPPGTGGWNTEAFF

d_call: TRBD1
j_call: TRBJ2-1
v_call: TRBV6-5
clone_size: medium-sized
cdr3_nt: TGTGCCAGCGCATTGAGGACAGGGGGCAATGAGCAGTTCTTC
cdr3_aa: CASALRTGGNEQFF

d_call: TRBD2
j_call: TRBJ2-1
v_call: TRBV6-4
clone_size: once
cdr3_nt: TGTGCCAGCAGCCACTTCGGCGGGGGAACCTACAATGAGCAGTTCTTC
cdr3_aa: CASSHFGGGTYNEQFF

d_call: -
j_call: TRBJ1-2
v_call: TRBV27
clone_size: -
cdr3_nt: TGTGCCAGCAGTGACCCCTCAGCAGGAAACTATGGCTACACCTTC
cdr3_aa: CASSDPSAGNYGYTF

d_call: -
j_call: TRBJ1-3
v_call: TRBV21-1
clone_size: -
cdr3_nt: TGTGCCAGCAGCAAACGGGGCAGACCTGGAAACACCATATATTTT
cdr3_aa: CASSKRGRPGNTIYF

d_call: TRBD2
j_call: TRBJ2-3
v_call: TRBV7-2
clone_size: -
cdr3_nt: TGTGCCAGCAGCTTAGGGGGACTAGCGGTGCACGGTACGCAGTATTTT
cdr3_aa: CASSLGGLAVHGTQYF

d_call: -
j_call: TRBJ2-1
v_call: TRBV4-2
clone_size: -
cdr3_nt: TGTGCCAGCAGCCAATTGGCCGACCCCTACAATGAGCAGTTCTTC
cdr3_aa: CASSQLADPYNEQFF

d_call: TRBD1
j_call: TRBJ2-7
v_call: TRBV27
clone_size: -
cdr3_nt: TGTGCCAGCAGTTCCTGGCGGGACAGGGACTACGAGCAGTACTTC
cdr3_aa: CASSSWRDRDYEQYF

d_call: -
j_call: TRBJ1-1
v_call: TRBV5-4
clone_size: -
cdr3_nt: TGTGCCAGCAGCTTGTCCACAGGGTACACTGAAGCTTTCTTT
cdr3_aa: CASSLSTGYTEAFF

d_call: -
j_call: TRBJ2-1
v_call: TRBV25-1
clone_size: -
cdr3_nt: TGTGCCAGCAGTGAAACGGGTCGGTACAATGAGCAGTTCTTC
cdr3_aa: CASSETGRYNEQFF

d_call: -
j_call: TRBJ1-5
v_call: TRBV15
clone_size: -
cdr3_nt: TGTGCCACCAGCATCGACAGGACGGATCAGCCCCAGCATTTT
cdr3_aa: CATSIDRTDQPQHF

d_call: TRBD1
j_call: TRBJ2-2
v_call: TRBV6-4
clone_size: many
cdr3_nt: TGTGCCAGCAAGAAACAGGGACAGGGGGACACCGGGGAGCTGTTTTTT
cdr3_aa: CASKKQGQGDTGELFF

d_call: -
j_call: TRBJ2-1
v_call: TRBV9
clone_size: -
cdr3_nt: TGTGCCAGCAGCGTAGGGGGGAGTAGGGGTAATGAGCAGTTCTTC
cdr3_aa: CASSVGGSRGNEQFF

d_call: TRBD1
j_call: TRBJ2-2
v_call: TRBV9
clone_size: -
cdr3_nt: TGTGCCAGCAGCCCCTGGCCAGGGGGTGGAACCGGGGAGCTGTTTTTT
cdr3_aa: CASSPWPGGGTGELFF

d_call: -
j_call: TRBJ1-2
v_call: TRBV13
clone_size: -
cdr3_nt: TGTGCCAGCAGCTCCTCCCCATCAGGCTATGGCTACACCTTC
cdr3_aa: CASSSSPSGYGYTF

d_call: TRBD1
j_call: TRBJ2-7
v_call: TRBV9
clone_size: few
cdr3_nt: TGTGCCAGCAGCCCCCGGGACAGGGGGCCACCCATGTTCGAGCAGTACTTC
cdr3_aa: CASSPRDRGPPMFEQYF